The 8 T cell receptor beta chains reported below all come from one sample, sequenced in a study of Graves' ophthalmopathy and Graves' hyperthyroidism. Scientists amplified the TCR beta CDR3 regions from RNA transcripts. Amplification began with first-round RT-PCR using HTBI primers, then second-round multiplex PCR was performed. MiXCR, run by TCRdb on the multiplex PCR reads, gives a single entry per CDR3 protein. The sample has about 220,000 distinct CDR3 sequences, roughly 21% seen once. The sequenced sample consisted of peripheral blood. The receptors stem from a woman aged 45-60 years with Graves' ophthalmopathy.

This clonotype was observed many times. The V and J genes are TRBV12-5 and TRBJ2-7; TRBD1 aligns across 7 bases. V lost 3 bases, J lost 6 bases, and 8 bases stayed unmatched. Germline CDR1 is LGHNT and CDR2 is FRNRAP. The CDR3 extends over 14 amino acids. CDR3 DNA sequence: TGTGCTAGTGGTTTAACAGCAGGGGGTTCCGAGCAGTACTTC. It codes for CASGLTAGGSEQYF.

This clonotype was counted ten times or more. CDR3 loop: CATRVGLNTGELFF. The CDR3 region has the DNA TGTGCCACCAGGGTAGGCCTTAACACCGGGGAGCTGTTTTTT. This chain connects TRBV11-2 to TRBJ2-2; the D gene is possibly TRBD1 (5 bases). CDR1 SGHAT and CDR2 FQNNGV come from the germline V gene. The ends were cut back, 10 bases at V and 2 bases at J, with 14 bases in the middle. The length of the CDR3 is 14 residues.

This chain joins TRBV5-1 and TRBJ2-5; 7 bases align to TRBD2. Unmatched junction bases numbered 3, after V lost 2 bases and J lost 5 bases. Per germline, CDR1 SGHRS and CDR2 YFSETQ. The CDR3 has 13 residues. In DNA form, the CDR3 reads TGCGCCAGCAGCTTCGGGAGGCTGGAGACCCAGTACTTC. Protein product: CASSFGRLETQYF.

This clonotype was detected many times. This sequence joins TRBV28 and TRBJ1-1; D remains ambiguous. The CDR3 length is 10 residues. Germline V gene lookup returns CDR1 MDHEN and CDR2 SYDVKM. V was trimmed by 10 bases and J by 5 bases, leaving 8 bases between them. CDR3 in DNA: TGTGCCACCCGTTTGACTGAAGCTTTCTTT. It yields the protein CATRLTEAFF.

A remark on this clonotype: This may stem from a read error, because a much larger clone lies one nucleotide away. This chain uses TRBV19 with TRBJ1-5; D may be TRBD1 (5 bases). The V end lost 5 bases, the J end lost 6 bases, and 11 bases lay between the germline ends. This CDR3 contains 13 residues. Germline loops: CDR1 LNHDA, CDR2 SQIVND (reference sequence). The CDR3: CASSLAGRQPQHF. As DNA, the CDR3 is TGTGCCAGTAGTTTGGCGGGGCGTCAGCCCCAGCATTTT.

V and J are TRBV6-1 and TRBJ1-1; no clear D. This CDR3 is 14 amino acids long. Germline values: CDR1 MNHNS, CDR2 SASEGT. Trimming shortened V by 6 bases and J by 1 base, and 12 bases separated the two germline ends. CDR3 in DNA: TGTGCCAGCAGCCAGGCTCGGACGAACACTGAAGCTTTCTTT. The encoded protein is CASSQARTNTEAFF.

This clonotype was observed many times. At one of its ends the junction is not consistent with the germline gene, which may arise from a read error. The chain employs TRBV20-1 and TRBJ2-2; TRBD1 agrees at 9 bases. The CDR3 spans 15 residues. Germline V gene sequence: CDR1 DFQATT, CDR2 SNEGSKA (reference sequence). Written as DNA, the CDR3 is TGCAGTGCCAGAGATCACAGGGGGCTGAACGGGGAGCTGTTTTTT. It is translated as CSARDHRGLNGELFF.

This clonotype was recorded at least ten times. This chain links TRBV27 with TRBJ2-7; TRBD2 is a possible D gene (5 bases). The length of the CDR3 is 13 residues. CDR1 and CDR2 (germline): MNHEY, SMNVEV (reference sequence). V was clipped by 2 bases and J by 5 bases, with 10 bases between them. In nucleotides, the CDR3 is TGTGCCAGCAGTTTAACTTATAGCGACGAGCAGTACTTC. Translated, it gives CASSLTYSDEQYF.